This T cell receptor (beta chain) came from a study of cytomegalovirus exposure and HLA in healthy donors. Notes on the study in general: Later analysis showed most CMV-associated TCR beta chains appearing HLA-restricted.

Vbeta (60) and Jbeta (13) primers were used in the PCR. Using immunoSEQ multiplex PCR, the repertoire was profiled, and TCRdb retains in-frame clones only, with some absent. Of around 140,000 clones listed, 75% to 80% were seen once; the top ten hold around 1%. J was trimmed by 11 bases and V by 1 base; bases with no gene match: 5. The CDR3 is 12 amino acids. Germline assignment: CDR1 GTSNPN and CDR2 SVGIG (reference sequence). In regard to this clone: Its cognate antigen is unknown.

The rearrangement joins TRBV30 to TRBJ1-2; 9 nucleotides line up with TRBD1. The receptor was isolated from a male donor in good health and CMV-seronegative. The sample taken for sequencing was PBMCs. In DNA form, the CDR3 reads TGTGCCTGGAGTGCCGGGACAGGGATTTACACCTTC. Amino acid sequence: CAWSAGTGIYTF.